These T cell receptor beta chains were read from a single sample in a study of blood T cell repertoires in COVID-19. The method was immunoSEQ multiplex PCR; TCRdb's version includes in-frame clones alone and lacks a portion of them. The data hold a few hundred thousand clones, with approximately 86% observed a single time. Material for sequencing was peripheral blood. The source of these receptors is a woman in her 70s with COVID-19, enrolled during active disease. The CDR3 runs from the conserved cysteine through the conserved F or W. The D gene is left open where the match is weak. A row's size may be missing; if present it is once, few, many or a size class.

J	V	size	D	CDR3	DNA
TRBJ1-1	TRBV14	NA	NA	CASSPQMNTEAFF	TGTGCCAGCAGCCCCCAAATGAACACTGAAGCTTTCTTT
TRBJ2-7	TRBV5-6	NA	TRBD2	CASSSAGGGSYEQYF	TGTGCCAGCAGCTCAGCGGGGGGTGGATCCTACGAGCAGTACTTC
TRBJ1-6	TRBV11-2	NA	NA	CASSFQGLPPLHF	TGTGCCAGCAGCTTTCAGGGGCTCCCACCCCTCCACTTT
TRBJ2-1	TRBV11-3	few	NA	CASSSTGTQTQYNEQFF	TGTGCCAGCAGCTCTACCGGGACTCAGACCCAATACAATGAGCAGTTCTTC
TRBJ1-2	TRBV12-5	NA	NA	CASGLGEMDYGYTF	TGTGCTAGTGGTTTGGGGGAGATGGACTATGGCTACACCTTC
TRBJ1-1	TRBV6-2/TRBV6-3	NA	NA	CASSSQVNTEAFF	TGTGCCAGCAGTTCACAGGTGAACACTGAAGCTTTCTTT
TRBJ1-4	TRBV2	NA	TRBD1	CASRATGGGNEKLFF	TGTGCCAGCAGGGCTACAGGGGGCGGGAATGAAAAACTGTTTTTT
TRBJ2-7	TRBV7-2	NA	NA	CASSSEINAAYEQYF	TGTGCCAGCAGCTCCGAGATTAACGCGGCCTACGAGCAGTACTTC
TRBJ1-3	TRBV7-3	NA	NA	CASSHLDSSGNTIYF	TGTGCCAGCAGCCACCTAGACAGCTCTGGAAACACCATATATTTT
TRBJ2-7	TRBV6-5	NA	TRBD1	CASSIAGTGVYEQYF	TGTGCCAGCAGCATCGCCGGGACAGGAGTCTACGAGCAGTACTTC
TRBJ1-6	TRBV27	NA	NA	CASSPGGVSYNSPLHF	TGTGCCAGCAGCCCGGGGGGTGTATCCTATAATTCACCCCTCCACTTT
TRBJ1-1	TRBV5-1	NA	TRBD1	CASSLASGGQGAFF	TGCGCCAGCAGCTTGGCCTCAGGGGGCCAGGGAGCTTTCTTT
TRBJ2-7	TRBV4-1	NA	TRBD1	CASSQRMGQGAYEQYF	TGCGCCAGCAGCCAGCGAATGGGACAGGGGGCTTACGAGCAGTACTTC
TRBJ1-3	TRBV5-1	NA	TRBD1	CASSLDPGGSGNTIYF	TGCGCCAGCAGCTTGGATCCAGGGGGCTCTGGAAACACCATATATTTT
TRBJ2-1	TRBV2	NA	TRBD1	CASIGGTPSHEQFF	TGTGCCAGCATAGGGGGCACCCCGAGCCATGAGCAGTTCTTC
TRBJ2-1	TRBV24-1	NA	TRBD2	CATSDRSGGGAYNEQFF	TGTGCCACCAGTGATCGGTCTGGTGGGGGGGCCTACAATGAGCAGTTCTTC
TRBJ2-3	TRBV21-1	once	NA	CASSSGTPRDTQYF	TGTGCCAGCAGCAGCGGGACTCCGAGAGATACGCAGTATTTT
TRBJ2-1	TRBV7-6	few	NA	CASSLVDTGGPYNEQFF	TGTGCCAGCAGCTTAGTGGATACTGGCGGGCCCTACAATGAGCAGTTCTTC
TRBJ2-7	TRBV18	NA	TRBD2	CASSPPRALAGGGSYEQYF	TGTGCCAGCTCACCACCGAGGGCGCTAGCGGGGGGAGGATCCTACGAGCAGTACTTC
TRBJ2-2	TRBV28	NA	NA	CASSFGATGELFF	TGTGCCAGCAGTTTTGGGGCCACCGGGGAGCTGTTTTTT
TRBJ2-1	TRBV11-3	NA	NA	CASSLAGVNEQFF	TGTGCCAGCAGCTTAGCAGGGGTGAATGAGCAGTTCTTC
TRBJ2-3	TRBV6-4	NA	NA	CASSVEEGTDTQYF	TGTGCCAGCAGTGTCGAGGAAGGCACAGATACGCAGTATTTT
TRBJ2-7	TRBV2	NA	NA	CASRGQLSRTASGEQYF	TGTGCCAGCAGGGGCCAACTATCTCGGACTGCCTCGGGAGAGCAGTACTTC
TRBJ1-2	TRBV7-2	NA	TRBD1	CASSLGQGTYGYTF	TGTGCCAGCAGCTTAGGACAGGGGACTTATGGCTACACCTTC
TRBJ1-2	TRBV18	NA	NA	CASSPRKRDGYTF	TGTGCCAGCTCACCAAGGAAGAGGGATGGCTACACCTTC
TRBJ2-7	TRBV5-1	once	NA	CASSFGSVSYEQYF	TGCGCCAGCAGCTTCGGTAGCGTCTCCTACGAGCAGTACTTC
TRBJ2-3	TRBV7-2	NA	NA	CASSPRGSTDTQYF	TGTGCCAGCAGCCCCCGAGGCAGCACAGATACGCAGTATTTT
TRBJ1-1	TRBV2	NA	NA	CASRSRTNTEAFF	TGTGCCAGCAGGAGTAGAACGAACACTGAAGCTTTCTTT
TRBJ2-7	TRBV7-7	NA	NA	CASSFPGYEQYF	TGTGCCAGCAGCTTCCCAGGCTACGAGCAGTACTTC
TRBJ1-4	TRBV6-1	NA	NA	CASSEGTTRAVGEKLFF	TGTGCCAGCAGTGAAGGGACTACAAGGGCGGTAGGTGAAAAACTGTTTTTT
TRBJ2-7	TRBV29-1	few	TRBD1	CSGLGQPRGEQYF	TGCAGCGGATTGGGACAGCCACGTGGCGAGCAGTACTTC
TRBJ1-1	TRBV5-6	NA	NA	CASSRGHDTEAFF	TGTGCCAGCAGCCGGGGACATGACACTGAAGCTTTCTTT
TRBJ2-2	TRBV10-3	NA	TRBD2	CAISVFLAGGPSDTGELFF	TGTGCCATCAGTGTCTTCCTTGCGGGGGGACCGTCGGACACCGGGGAGCTGTTTTTT
TRBJ2-7	TRBV11-2	NA	TRBD1	CASSIAGTGYEQYF	TGTGCCAGCAGCATAGCCGGGACAGGCTACGAGCAGTACTTC
TRBJ1-1	TRBV19	NA	NA	CASSIDTVLNTEAFF	TGTGCCAGTAGTATAGATACGGTCCTGAACACTGAAGCTTTCTTT
TRBJ1-5	TRBV5-6	NA	TRBD1	CASSLTGENPQPQHF	TGTGCCAGCAGCCTGACAGGGGAGAATCCTCAGCCCCAGCATTTT
TRBJ1-2	TRBV5-4	NA	NA	CASSVGSSFGTF	TGTGCCAGCAGCGTTGGGTCTAGTTTTGGCACCTTC
TRBJ1-2	TRBV29-1	few	TRBD1	CSVVWTGTPYGYTF	TGCAGCGTTGTTTGGACAGGGACACCGTATGGCTACACCTTC
TRBJ1-6	TRBV4-1	NA	NA	CASSQGVKGETYNSPLHF	TGCGCCAGCAGCCAAGGGGTCAAGGGGGAGACCTATAATTCACCCCTCCACTTT
TRBJ2-3	TRBV10-3	NA	NA	CAISAPQTLRGPTSSTDTQYF	TGTGCCATCAGTGCCCCCCAAACGCTGCGGGGGCCAACCTCTAGCACAGATACGCAGTATTTT
TRBJ1-1	TRBV19	NA	NA	CASSMHQVGNTEAFF	TGTGCCAGTAGTATGCATCAGGTCGGGAACACTGAAGCTTTCTTT
TRBJ1-3	TRBV7-2	once	TRBD1	CASSLVGTGVGNTIYF	TGTGCCAGCAGCTTAGTGGGCACAGGGGTCGGAAACACCATATATTTT
TRBJ2-7	TRBV27	once	TRBD1	CASSSWTGGSYEQYF	TGTGCCAGCAGTTCCTGGACAGGGGGAAGCTACGAGCAGTACTTC
TRBJ1-1	TRBV10-3	NA	NA	CAISESRDNTEAFF	TGTGCCATCAGTGAGTCGCGGGATAACACTGAAGCTTTCTTT
TRBJ1-6	TRBV11-2	NA	NA	CASSFTDSPLHF	TGTGCCAGCAGCTTCACAGATTCACCCCTCCACTTT
TRBJ1-1	TRBV19	NA	NA	CASSIAGENTEAFF	TGTGCCAGTAGTATAGCGGGGGAGAACACTGAAGCTTTCTTT
TRBJ2-7	TRBV18	NA	NA	CASSPISTYEQYF	TGTGCCAGCTCACCGATTAGTACCTACGAGCAGTACTTC
TRBJ2-7	TRBV15	once	TRBD1	CATRDRGGGEQYF	TGTGCCACCAGAGACAGGGGTGGGGGCGAGCAGTACTTC
TRBJ1-6	TRBV10-3	NA	NA	CAIRSVSNSPLHF	TGTGCCATCAGGAGTGTCTCTAATTCACCCCTCCACTTT
TRBJ2-1	TRBV29-1	NA	TRBD2	CSGIAGAIGNEQFF	TGCAGCGGTATAGCGGGGGCCATTGGGAATGAGCAGTTCTTC
TRBJ1-1	TRBV12-5	NA	TRBD1	CASGPGTGNTEAFF	TGTGCTAGTGGTCCCGGGACAGGGAATACTGAAGCTTTCTTT
TRBJ1-5	TRBV2	few	NA	CASSVDQVQPQHF	TGTGCCAGCAGTGTTGACCAGGTCCAGCCCCAGCATTTT
TRBJ1-5	TRBV28	NA	TRBD1	CASSSPTGSNQPQHF	TGTGCCAGCAGTTCCCCGACAGGGAGTAATCAGCCCCAGCATTTT
TRBJ1-1	TRBV28	NA	NA	CATRKRSNRVGNTEAFF	TGTGCCACCAGAAAGAGATCTAACAGGGTCGGGAACACTGAAGCTTTCTTT